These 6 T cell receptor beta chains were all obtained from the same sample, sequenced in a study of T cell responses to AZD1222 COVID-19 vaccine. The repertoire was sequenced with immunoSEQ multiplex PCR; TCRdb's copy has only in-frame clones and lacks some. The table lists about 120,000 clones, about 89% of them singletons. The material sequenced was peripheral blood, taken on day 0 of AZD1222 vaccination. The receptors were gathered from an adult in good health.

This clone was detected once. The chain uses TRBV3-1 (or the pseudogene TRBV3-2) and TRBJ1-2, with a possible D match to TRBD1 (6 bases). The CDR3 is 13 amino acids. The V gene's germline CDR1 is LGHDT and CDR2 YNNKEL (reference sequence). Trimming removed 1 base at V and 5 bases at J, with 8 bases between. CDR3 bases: TGTGCCAGCAGCCAAGGGGACAAGTATGGCTACACCTTC. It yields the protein CASSQGDKYGYTF.

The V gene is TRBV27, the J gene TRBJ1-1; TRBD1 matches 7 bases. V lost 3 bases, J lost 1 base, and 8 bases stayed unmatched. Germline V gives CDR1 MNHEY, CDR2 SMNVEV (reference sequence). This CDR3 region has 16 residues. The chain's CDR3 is CASSFDRVRGNTEAFF. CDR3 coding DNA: TGTGCCAGCAGTTTCGACAGGGTTCGGGGGAACACTGAAGCTTTCTTT.

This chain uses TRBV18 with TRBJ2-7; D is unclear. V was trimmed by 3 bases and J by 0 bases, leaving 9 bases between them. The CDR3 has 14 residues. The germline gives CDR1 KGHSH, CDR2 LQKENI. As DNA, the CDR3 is TGTGCCAGCTCACCGGGCGCGGCCTCCTACGAGCAGTACTTC. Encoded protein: CASSPGAASYEQYF.

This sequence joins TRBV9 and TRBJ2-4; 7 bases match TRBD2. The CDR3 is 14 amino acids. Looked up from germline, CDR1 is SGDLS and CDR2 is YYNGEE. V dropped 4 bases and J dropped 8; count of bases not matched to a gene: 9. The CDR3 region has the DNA TGTGCCAGCAGCATTCAGCGGGAAGGGGACATTCAGTACTTC. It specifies CASSIQREGDIQYF.

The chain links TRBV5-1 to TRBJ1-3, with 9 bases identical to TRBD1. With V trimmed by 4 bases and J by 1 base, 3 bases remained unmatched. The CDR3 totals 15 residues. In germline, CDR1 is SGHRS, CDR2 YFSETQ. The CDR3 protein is CASSQDRGSGNTIYF. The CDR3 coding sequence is TGCGCCAGCAGCCAGGACAGGGGATCTGGAAACACCATATATTTT.

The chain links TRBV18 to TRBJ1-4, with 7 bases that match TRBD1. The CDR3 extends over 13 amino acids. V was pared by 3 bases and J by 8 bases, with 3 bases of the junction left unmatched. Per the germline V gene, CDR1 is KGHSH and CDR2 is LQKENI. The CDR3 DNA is TGTGCCAGCTCACCCCAGGGACAGGAAAAACTGTTTTTT. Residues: CASSPQGQEKLFF. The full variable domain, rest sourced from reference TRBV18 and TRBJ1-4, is NAGVMQNPRHLVRRRGQEARLRCSPMKGHSHVYWYRQLPEEGLKFMVYLQKENIIDESGMPKERFSAEFPKEGPSILRIQQVVRGDSAAYFCASSPQGQEKLFFGSGTQLSVL.